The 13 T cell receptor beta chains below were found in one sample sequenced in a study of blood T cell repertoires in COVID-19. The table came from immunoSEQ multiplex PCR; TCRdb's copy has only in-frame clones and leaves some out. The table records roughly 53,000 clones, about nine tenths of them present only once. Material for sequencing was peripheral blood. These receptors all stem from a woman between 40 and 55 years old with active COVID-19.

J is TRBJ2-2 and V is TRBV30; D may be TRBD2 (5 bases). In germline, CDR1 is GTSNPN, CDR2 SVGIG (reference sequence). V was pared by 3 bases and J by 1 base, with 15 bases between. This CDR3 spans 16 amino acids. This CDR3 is CAWRVRLAGNTGELFF. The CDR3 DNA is TGTGCCTGGAGAGTGAGGCTAGCTGGGAACACCGGGGAGCTGTTTTTT.

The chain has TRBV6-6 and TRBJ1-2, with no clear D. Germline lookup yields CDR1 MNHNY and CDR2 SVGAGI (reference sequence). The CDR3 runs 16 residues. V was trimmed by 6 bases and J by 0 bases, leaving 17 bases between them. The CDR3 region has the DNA TGTGCCAGCAGGGTAAGCGACGGACTAGCTAACTATGGCTACACCTTC. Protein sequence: CASRVSDGLANYGYTF.

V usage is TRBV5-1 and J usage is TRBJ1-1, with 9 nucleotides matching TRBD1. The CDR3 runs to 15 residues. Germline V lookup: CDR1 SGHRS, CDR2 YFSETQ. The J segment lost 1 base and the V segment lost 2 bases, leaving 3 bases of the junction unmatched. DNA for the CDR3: TGCGCCAGCAGCTTTCCGGGACAGGGGAACACTGAAGCTTTCTTT. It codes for CASSFPGQGNTEAFF.

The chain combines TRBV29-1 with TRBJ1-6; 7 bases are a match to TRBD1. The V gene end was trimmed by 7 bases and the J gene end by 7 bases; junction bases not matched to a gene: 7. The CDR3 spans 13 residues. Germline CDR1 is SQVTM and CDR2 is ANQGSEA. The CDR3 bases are TGCAGCGCCCTGACAGGGAACAATTCACCCCTCCACTTT. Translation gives CSALTGNNSPLHF.

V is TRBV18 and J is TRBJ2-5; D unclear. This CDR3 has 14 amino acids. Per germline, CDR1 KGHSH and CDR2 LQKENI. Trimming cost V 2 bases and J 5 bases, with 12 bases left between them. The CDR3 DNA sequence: TGTGCCAGCTCACCAGTCTCGGGTTCGGAGACCCAGTACTTC. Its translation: CASSPVSGSETQYF.

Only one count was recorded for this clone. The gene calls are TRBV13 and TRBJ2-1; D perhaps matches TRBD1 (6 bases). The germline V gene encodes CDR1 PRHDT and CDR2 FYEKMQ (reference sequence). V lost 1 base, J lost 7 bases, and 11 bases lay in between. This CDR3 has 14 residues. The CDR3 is CASSLDRVGNEQFF. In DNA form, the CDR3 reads TGTGCCAGCAGCTTAGACAGGGTTGGGAATGAGCAGTTCTTC.

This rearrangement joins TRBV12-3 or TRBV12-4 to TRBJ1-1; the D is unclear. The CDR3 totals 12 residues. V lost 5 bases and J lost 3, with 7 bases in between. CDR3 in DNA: TGTGCCAGCAGTAAAATCTACACTGAAGCTTTCTTT. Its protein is CASSKIYTEAFF.

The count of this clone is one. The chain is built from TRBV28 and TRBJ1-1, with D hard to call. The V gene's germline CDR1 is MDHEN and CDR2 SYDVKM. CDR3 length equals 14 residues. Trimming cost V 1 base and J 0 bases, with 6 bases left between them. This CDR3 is CASSLSGLNTEAFF. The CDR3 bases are TGTGCCAGCAGTTTATCGGGGTTGAACACTGAAGCTTTCTTT.

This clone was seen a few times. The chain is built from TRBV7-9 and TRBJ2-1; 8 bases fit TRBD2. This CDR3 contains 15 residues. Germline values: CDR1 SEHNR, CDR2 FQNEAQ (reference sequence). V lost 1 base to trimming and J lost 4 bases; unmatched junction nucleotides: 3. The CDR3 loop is CASSLGLAGYNEQFF. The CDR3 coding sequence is TGTGCCAGCAGCTTAGGGCTAGCGGGTTACAATGAGCAGTTCTTC.

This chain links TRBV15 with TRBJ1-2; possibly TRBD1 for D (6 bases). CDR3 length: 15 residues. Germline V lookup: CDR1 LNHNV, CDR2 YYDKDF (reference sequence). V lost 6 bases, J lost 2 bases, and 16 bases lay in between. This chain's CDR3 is CATSDRTLQNYGYTF. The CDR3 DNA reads TGTGCCACCAGTGACAGGACCCTTCAGAACTATGGCTACACCTTC.

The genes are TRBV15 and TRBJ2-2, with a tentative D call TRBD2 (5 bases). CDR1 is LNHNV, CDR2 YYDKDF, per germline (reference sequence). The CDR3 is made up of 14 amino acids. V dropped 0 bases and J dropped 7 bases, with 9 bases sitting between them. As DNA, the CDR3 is TGTGCCACCAGCAGAGATGACGGGGTCGGGGAGCTGTTTTTT. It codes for CATSRDDGVGELFF.

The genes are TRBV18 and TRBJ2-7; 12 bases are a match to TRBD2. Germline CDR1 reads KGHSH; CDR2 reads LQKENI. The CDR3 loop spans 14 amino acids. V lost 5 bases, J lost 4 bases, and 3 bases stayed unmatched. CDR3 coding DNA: TGTGCCAGCTCATCTAGCGGGGGGGGATACGAGCAGTACTTC. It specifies CASSSSGGGYEQYF. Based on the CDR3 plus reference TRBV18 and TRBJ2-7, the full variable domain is NAGVMQNPRHLVRRRGQEARLRCSPMKGHSHVYWYRQLPEEGLKFMVYLQKENIIDESGMPKERFSAEFPKEGPSILRIQQVVRGDSAAYFCASSSSGGGYEQYFGPGTRLTVT.

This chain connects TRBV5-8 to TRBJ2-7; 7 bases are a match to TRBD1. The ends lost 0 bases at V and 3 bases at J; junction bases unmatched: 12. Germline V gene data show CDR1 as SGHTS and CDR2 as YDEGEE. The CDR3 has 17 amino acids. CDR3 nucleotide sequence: TGTGCCAGCAGCTTGGGTAACCTGGCGAGACAGGGCTACGAGCAGTACTTC. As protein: CASSLGNLARQGYEQYF.